The entry below gives a single T cell receptor (beta chain) sequence along with its context. Its cognate antigen is unknown. For the second PCR, which ran for 7 to 11 cycles, a sample-barcoded 5' primer and a J-beta primer mix were used. TCRdb re-derived calls from the 5' RACE reads in MiXCR, one entry per CDR3 protein. Among 750,000 to 950,000 distinct CDR3 sequences listed, around half were seen once. The sample belongs to a study of blood T cells in healthy people across ages. Findings and caveats of the study: The recorded TCR beta diversity per million T cells decreased in a roughly linear manner with age.

Isolating PBMCs gave at least 7 million of these cells per sample. Germline CDR1 SGHTA, CDR2 FQGNSA. CDR3 length: 13 residues. With 1 base removed from V and 14 bases from J, the gap between germline ends came to 16 bases. The source material was blood. The rearrangement joins TRBV7-2 to TRBJ2-3; D might be TRBD1 or TRBD2, each matching 5 bases. The source of this sequence is a man older than 75 in good health. The CDR3: CASSLVRDADAYF. CDR3 nucleotide sequence: TGTGCCAGCAGCTTAGTGAGGGACGCCGACGCGTATTTT.